One and the same sample provided the 24 T cell receptor beta chains below, sequenced in a study of T cells in tuberculosis. Clones were sequenced by immunoSEQ multiplex PCR, and TCRdb holds only the in-frame ones, with some missing. The sample records around 49,000 clones, roughly 96% being singletons. Time point described: new active TB diagnosis, blood taken before or within 7 days of starting treatment. Source: PBMCs, taken at tuberculosis diagnosis. These receptors were obtained from an adult with tuberculosis.

V usage is TRBV28 and J usage is TRBJ1-5; no firm D call. The V end was cut by 5 bases, the J end by 3 bases, with 11 bases between. There are 14 residues in the CDR3. The germline V gene has CDR1 MDHEN and CDR2 SYDVKM. CDR3 loop: CASSPNSNNQPQHF. The CDR3 nucleotides are TGTGCCAGCAGTCCAAACAGCAACAATCAGCCCCAGCATTTT.

In DNA form, the CDR3 reads TGTGCCAGCTGGGACAGTGAGAGCACCGGGGAGCTGTTTTTT. As protein: CASWDSESTGELFF. The chain recombines TRBV28 with TRBJ2-2, with TRBD1 matching over 7 bases. V lost 8 bases and J lost 4; bases outside the gene matches: 7. This CDR3 is 14 amino acids long. Germline V gives CDR1 MDHEN, CDR2 SYDVKM.

The V gene is TRBV13, the J gene TRBJ1-5; maybe TRBD1 (5 bases). V gave up 5 bases and J gave up 6 bases, with 20 bases separating them. The CDR3 consists of 16 residues. Germline lookup yields CDR1 PRHDT and CDR2 FYEKMQ (reference sequence). DNA for the CDR3: TGTGCCAGCAGCGCCGCGGGGGGGGGTCTCGGTCAGCCCCAGCATTTT. It encodes CASSAAGGGLGQPQHF.

The V gene is TRBV6-1, the J gene TRBJ1-2; TRBD1 is a possible D gene (5 bases). The germline CDR1 and CDR2 sequences are MNHNS and SASEGT. The V end was cut by 8 bases, the J end by 0 bases, with 10 bases between. The CDR3 sequence is 13 residues long. CDR3 nucleotide sequence: TGTGCCAGCGGTCTAGGGGCTAACTATGGCTACACCTTC. Translation gives CASGLGANYGYTF.

The CDR3 loop reads CASSTGTFSYEQYF. The CDR3, as DNA: TGTGCCAGCAGTACCGGGACATTCTCCTACGAGCAGTACTTC. This chain uses TRBV6-5 with TRBJ2-7; D may be TRBD1 (6 bases). Germline V gene lookup returns CDR1 MNHEY and CDR2 SVGAGI. The ends were cut back, 5 bases at V and 0 bases at J, with 11 bases in the middle. The CDR3 loop spans 14 amino acids.

This clone was picked up one time. This chain joins TRBV6-5 and TRBJ2-7; 7 bases fit TRBD1. Trimming at V came to 5 bases and at J to 2 bases, leaving 3 bases not matched to a gene. CDR3 length: 13 amino acids. Germline V gene sequence: CDR1 MNHEY, CDR2 SVGAGI. DNA for the CDR3: TGTGCCAGCAGTCGGGACAGAACCTACGAGCAGTACTTC. Translating it yields CASSRDRTYEQYF.

The gene calls are TRBV5-6 and TRBJ2-1; 12 bases line up with TRBD2. CDR1 SGHDT and CDR2 YYEEEE come from the germline V gene. The CDR3 runs to 17 residues. The V segment lost 1 base and the J segment 7 bases; nucleotides outside the gene matches: 9. The CDR3: CASSLLLAGGYSNEQFF. Here the CDR3 DNA reads TGTGCCAGCAGCTTGTTACTAGCGGGAGGTTATTCGAATGAGCAGTTCTTC.

The CDR3, as DNA: TGTGCCAGCAGCCCCCTCGGGACAGGTTGGAACTATGGCTACACCTTC. Translated: CASSPLGTGWNYGYTF. The rearrangement joins TRBV9 to TRBJ1-2; 8 bases align to TRBD1. From germline, CDR1 is SGDLS and CDR2 YYNGEE. With V trimmed by 4 bases and J by 2 bases, 10 bases remained unmatched. CDR3 length: 16 amino acids. Looking up the rest from reference TRBV9 and TRBJ1-2 gives the full variable domain: DSGVTQTPKHLITATGQRVTLRCSPRSGDLSVYWYQQSLDQGLQFLIQYYNGEERAKGNILERFSAQQFPDLHSELNLSSLELGDSALYFCASSPLGTGWNYGYTFGSGTRLTVV.

This clone qualifies as medium-sized. V and J are TRBV11-2 and TRBJ2-1; 7 bases agree with TRBD2. Germline-derived CDR1 and CDR2 are SGHAT and FQNNGV. The CDR3 loop spans 19 amino acids. V trimming: 2 bases; J trimming: 5 bases; junction bases outside the gene matches: 18. The CDR3 sequence is CASSLYMGTNVGENNEQFF. The CDR3 nucleotides read TGTGCCAGCAGCTTATATATGGGGACTAACGTAGGGGAAAACAATGAGCAGTTCTTC.

The chain joins TRBV5-6 to TRBJ2-5, with a tentative D call TRBD1 (6 bases). V lost 2 bases to trimming and J lost 0 bases, with 11 bases between them. The CDR3 has 15 amino acids. CDR1 is SGHDT, CDR2 YYEEEE, per germline. Here the CDR3 DNA reads TGTGCCAGCAGCTTTTATGGGGACAACCAAGAGACCCAGTACTTC. The encoded protein is CASSFYGDNQETQYF.

The DNA of the CDR3 is TGTGCCAGCAGCGCCTTAGCGGGAGTACACGGGGAGCTGTTTTTT. It translates to CASSALAGVHGELFF. This chain connects TRBV9 to TRBJ2-2, with 9 bases aligning to TRBD2. Trimming cost V 3 bases and J 7 bases; bases outside gene matches: 7. Germline assignment: CDR1 SGDLS and CDR2 YYNGEE. CDR3 length: 15 residues.

This chain joins TRBV9 and TRBJ2-1, with 9 nucleotides matching TRBD2. The germline CDR1 and CDR2 sequences are SGDLS and YYNGEE. CDR3 size: 15 residues. Losses at the gene ends were 4 bases for V and 4 bases for J; bases not matched to a gene: 6. The CDR3 here is CASSSAGGGYNEQFF. The CDR3, as DNA: TGTGCCAGCAGCTCAGCGGGAGGAGGTTACAATGAGCAGTTCTTC.

The chain combines TRBV2 with TRBJ1-2; 8 nucleotides match TRBD1. This CDR3 comprises 14 residues. The V segment lost 1 base and the J segment 8 bases; nucleotides outside the gene matches: 6. Per germline, CDR1 SNHLY and CDR2 FYNNEI. The CDR3 DNA reads as TGTGCCAGCAGTGAAGGGGGCAGGGGGCTAGGCTACACCTTC. It specifies CASSEGGRGLGYTF.

This rearrangement joins TRBV19 to TRBJ2-1; D gene uncertain. The CDR3 length is 14 residues. The germline gives CDR1 LNHDA, CDR2 SQIVND (reference sequence). V gave up 3 bases and J gave up 1 base, with 7 bases separating them. The CDR3 DNA sequence: TGTGCCAGTAGTATGGCGGATTCCTACAATGAGCAGTTCTTC. Amino acids: CASSMADSYNEQFF.

The chain employs TRBV2 and TRBJ1-5; weak D call: TRBD1 (6 bases). The V end was cut by 1 base, the J end by 4 bases, with 20 bases between. The CDR3 runs 18 residues. The germline gives CDR1 SNHLY, CDR2 FYNNEI. This CDR3 reads CASSEVRWDTQGNQPQHF. The CDR3 DNA sequence: TGTGCCAGCAGTGAAGTTAGGTGGGACACCCAAGGGAATCAGCCCCAGCATTTT.

This rearrangement joins TRBV19 to TRBJ2-1, with 7 positions matching TRBD1. CDR3 size: 15 residues. Germline lookup yields CDR1 LNHDA and CDR2 SQIVND (reference sequence). V lost 7 bases to trimming and J lost 5 bases; unmatched junction nucleotides: 11. The CDR3 DNA follows: TGTGCCAGTAAAGGGGGCGGAAGGTGGGACAATGAGCAGTTCTTC. Translation gives CASKGGGRWDNEQFF.

This chain connects TRBV19 to TRBJ1-1, with D maybe TRBD1 (6 bases). The V end was cut by 6 bases, the J end by 0 bases, with 11 bases between. Germline-derived CDR1 and CDR2 are LNHDA and SQIVND (reference sequence). CDR3 length: 14 amino acids. CDR3 DNA: TGTGCCAGTAGACAGGGAGATCTGAACACTGAAGCTTTCTTT. It yields the protein CASRQGDLNTEAFF.

The chain combines TRBV6-1 with TRBJ1-5; D is ambiguous. Germline values: CDR1 MNHNS, CDR2 SASEGT. CDR3 length: 13 residues. V lost 0 bases and J lost 9, with 9 bases in between. The CDR3 spells CASSEAESRPQHF. DNA for the CDR3: TGTGCCAGCAGTGAAGCGGAGTCCCGGCCCCAGCATTTT.

This chain links TRBV6-5 with TRBJ1-3; D is unclear. Trimming stripped 2 bases from V and 2 bases from J, with 7 bases between. CDR3 size: 14 residues. Germline assignment: CDR1 MNHEY and CDR2 SVGAGI. Here the CDR3 DNA reads TGTGCCAGCAGTTACGTGGGCGCTGGAAACACCATATATTTT. As protein: CASSYVGAGNTIYF.

This clone was seen a single time. The chain recombines TRBV2 with TRBJ1-2, with no clear D. V was pared by 8 bases and J by 2 bases, with 9 bases between. Germline CDR1 reads SNHLY; CDR2 reads FYNNEI. This CDR3 contains 12 residues. CDR3 nucleotide sequence: TGTGCCAGCTCACGGCGGAACTATGGCTACACCTTC. Translated, it gives CASSRRNYGYTF.

The V call is TRBV18, the J call TRBJ2-3; 7 bases align to TRBD1. Per the germline V gene, CDR1 is KGHSH and CDR2 is LQKENI. The CDR3 has 14 amino acids. The J segment lost 4 bases and the V segment lost 4 bases, leaving 5 bases of the junction unmatched. Here the CDR3 reads CASSLGTDPDTQYF. In DNA, the CDR3 is TGTGCCAGCTCACTGGGGACAGACCCAGATACGCAGTATTTT.

This CDR3 reads CASSPSPSQGLFGYTF. In nucleotides, the CDR3 is TGCGCCAGCAGCCCTTCCCCGTCCCAGGGGTTGTTTGGCTACACCTTC. The J gene is TRBJ1-2, the V gene TRBV5-1; the D gene is possibly TRBD1 (6 bases). Trimming pared 4 bases from V and 7 bases from J, leaving 23 bases between. This CDR3 spans 16 amino acids. In germline, CDR1 is SGHRS, CDR2 YFSETQ.

The chain's CDR3 is CASTKGTGYNSPLHF. CDR3 DNA: TGTGCCAGCACCAAAGGGACAGGGTATAATTCACCCCTCCACTTT. J is TRBJ1-6 and V is TRBV9, with 9 bases aligning to TRBD1. J gave up 4 bases and V 6 bases, and 5 bases lay outside the gene matches. The length of the CDR3 is 15 residues. The germline gives CDR1 SGDLS, CDR2 YYNGEE.

A few counts support this clone. The chain uses TRBV4-1 and TRBJ2-3; D not certain. CDR1 MGHRA and CDR2 YSYEKL come from the germline V gene. The CDR3 consists of 14 residues. With 3 bases removed from V and 2 bases from J, the gap between germline ends came to 9 bases. The DNA of the CDR3 is TGCGCCAGCAGCCATCAGGAAACCACAGATACGCAGTATTTT. The encoded protein is CASSHQETTDTQYF.